The 32 T cell receptor beta chains given below trace back to one sample, sequenced in a study of OX40 agonist ivuxolimab in advanced cancers. Profiling relied on immunoSEQ multiplex PCR, and the TCRdb table lists in-frame clones only, not all of them. The sample holds over 80,000 clones, 80% to 90% seen once. Sequences were derived from CD4+ or CD8+ T cells sorted from blood, sampled in a trial of the OX40 agonist ivuxolimab. These TCRs come from an adult with an advanced solid tumor such as melanoma, head and neck, liver or kidney cancer.

This clone was recorded a few times. The chain couples TRBV27 to TRBJ1-6, with D unresolved. Trimming removed 6 bases from V and 6 bases from J, with 9 bases in between. In germline, CDR1 is MNHEY, CDR2 SMNVEV (reference sequence). This CDR3 comprises 13 residues. CDR3 amino acids: CASSSSFNSPLHF. The CDR3 nucleotides read TGTGCCAGCAGCTCCAGTTTTAATTCACCCCTCCACTTT.

The chain is built from TRBV15 and TRBJ2-5; a weak D match, TRBD1 (6 bases). Germline V gene sequence: CDR1 LNHNV, CDR2 YYDKDF (reference sequence). This CDR3 is 15 amino acids long. V was clipped by 3 bases and J by 0 bases, with 11 bases between them. The CDR3: CATSSRQVYQETQYF. In DNA form, the CDR3 reads TGTGCCACCAGCAGCAGACAGGTGTACCAAGAGACCCAGTACTTC.

J is TRBJ2-7 and V is TRBV5-1, with TRBD1 identical over 7 bases. The CDR3 contains 15 residues. V gave up 0 bases and J gave up 2 bases; unmatched junction bases: 5. Germline CDR1 is SGHRS and CDR2 is YFSETQ. CDR3 residues: CASSLGGTVAYEQYF. The CDR3 DNA reads as TGCGCCAGCAGCTTGGGGGGGACAGTTGCCTACGAGCAGTACTTC.

This sequence joins TRBV6-1 and TRBJ2-1; D remains ambiguous. The germline CDR1 and CDR2 sequences are MNHNS and SASEGT. V was cut by 4 bases and J by 10 bases, with 11 bases left in between. The CDR3 is 12 residues long. CDR3 in amino acids: CASSGHPEEQFF. The CDR3 DNA reads TGTGCCAGCAGTGGACACCCCGAAGAGCAGTTCTTC.

This chain joins TRBV7-9 and TRBJ2-1; 7 nucleotides line up with TRBD1. Germline-derived CDR1 and CDR2 are SEHNR and FQNEAQ (reference sequence). This CDR3 is built from 15 residues. Trimming cost V 4 bases and J 3 bases; bases outside gene matches: 6. CDR3 nucleotide sequence: TGTGCCAGCAGCTCTCTTACAGGGGACTACAATGAGCAGTTCTTC. Amino acid sequence: CASSSLTGDYNEQFF.

The chain uses TRBV5-3 and TRBJ2-1; tentatively, D is TRBD1 (6 bases). Being an ORF, TRBV5-3 has a function that is uncertain. The V and J ends lost 0 bases and 8 bases respectively, with 15 bases between them. The CDR3 is 15 amino acids. This chain's CDR3 is CARSLGPGVADEQFF. The CDR3 nucleotides are TGTGCCAGAAGCTTGGGACCAGGGGTGGCGGATGAGCAGTTCTTC.

The CDR3 reads CASSLKAPTGTADRGAGDTEAFF. In DNA form, the CDR3 reads TGTGCCAGCAGCTTAAAGGCCCCGACGGGGACGGCCGACAGGGGGGCTGGAGACACTGAAGCTTTCTTT. The genes are TRBV7-3 and TRBJ1-1; 9 nucleotides line up with TRBD1. The ends lost 1 base at V and 3 bases at J; junction bases unmatched: 27. The germline V gene has CDR1 SGHTA and CDR2 FQGTGA. The CDR3 consists of 23 residues.

This chain connects TRBV5-4 to TRBJ2-3, with D perhaps TRBD1 (6 bases). V was cut by 0 bases and J by 5 bases, with 10 bases left in between. Germline V CDR1 and CDR2: SGHNT, YYREEE (reference sequence). The length of the CDR3 is 14 residues. The CDR3 region is CASSLVLGGDTQYF. CDR3 in DNA: TGTGCCAGCAGCTTGGTTCTAGGGGGAGATACGCAGTATTTT.

The rearrangement joins TRBV19 to TRBJ1-1; possibly TRBD1 for D (5 bases). The CDR3 spans 12 residues. The V gene lost 6 bases and the J gene lost 3 bases, with 8 bases spanning the gap. Germline V gene data show CDR1 as LNHDA and CDR2 as SQIVND (reference sequence). CDR3 amino acids: CASRSGYTEAFF. The CDR3 nucleotides are TGTGCCAGTAGATCAGGGTACACTGAAGCTTTCTTT.

J is TRBJ2-1 and V is TRBV7-9, with 9 nucleotides matching TRBD1. Germline CDR1 reads SEHNR; CDR2 reads FQNEAQ (reference sequence). The V and J ends lost 5 bases and 7 bases, in that order; junction bases with no gene match: 18. The CDR3 is 18 residues long. The CDR3 nucleotides read TGTGCCAGCAGCCGCCCGCCACGTGGGACAGGGAGATGGAATGAGCAGTTCTTC. It yields the protein CASSRPPRGTGRWNEQFF.

The V gene is TRBV19, the J gene TRBJ2-3, with 9 bases identical to TRBD1. The V and J ends lost 2 bases and 4 bases, in that order; junction bases with no gene match: 7. Germline V gene lookup returns CDR1 LNHDA and CDR2 SQIVND (reference sequence). This CDR3 spans 16 amino acids. In DNA, the CDR3 is TGTGCCAGTAGTATATTAACTGGGACAGGGTCAGATACGCAGTATTTT. It encodes CASSILTGTGSDTQYF.

This chain links TRBV7-9 with TRBJ1-2; perhaps TRBD1 as D (5 bases). Per germline, CDR1 SEHNR and CDR2 FQNEAQ (reference sequence). V lost 5 bases and J lost 3, with 16 bases in between. The CDR3 is 15 residues long. CDR3 sequence reads: CASSLLEGYDYGYTF. CDR3 bases: TGTGCCAGCAGCCTTCTCGAGGGGTACGACTATGGCTACACCTTC. Looking up the rest from reference TRBV7-9 and TRBJ1-2 gives the full variable domain: DTGVSQNPRHKITKRGQNVTFRCDPISEHNRLYWYRQTLGQGPEFLTYFQNEAQLEKSRLLSDRFSAERPKGSFSTLEIQRTEQGDSAMYLCASSLLEGYDYGYTFGSGTRLTVV.

The CDR3 bases are TGTGCCAGCAGGTCTCTTCTAGCGACGGGTGAGCAGTACTTC. Protein sequence: CASRSLLATGEQYF. The J gene is TRBJ2-7, the V gene TRBV2; D might be TRBD2 (6 bases). V gave up 6 bases and J gave up 7 bases, with 19 bases separating them. This CDR3 is 14 amino acids long. Germline CDR1 SNHLY, CDR2 FYNNEI.

J is TRBJ1-5 and V is TRBV18; no clear D. Trimming shortened V by 3 bases and J by 2 bases, and 11 bases separated the two germline ends. CDR1 and CDR2 from the germline V gene are KGHSH and LQKENI. CDR3 size: 15 residues. This CDR3 reads CASSPTGNGNQPQHF. For the CDR3, the DNA is TGTGCCAGCTCACCCACGGGCAACGGCAATCAGCCCCAGCATTTT.

This sequence joins TRBV6-1 and TRBJ2-7, with D perhaps TRBD1 (5 bases). V dropped 2 bases and J dropped 0 bases, with 20 bases sitting between them. CDR1 is MNHNS and CDR2 is SASEGT in the germline V gene. The length of the CDR3 is 18 residues. The DNA for the CDR3 is TGTGCCAGCAGTGAATTTCCATTGGGGTCAGGGCGCTCCTACGAGCAGTACTTC. Amino acid sequence: CASSEFPLGSGRSYEQYF.

The chain is built from TRBV9 and TRBJ2-2, with D uncertain. Trimming stripped 0 bases from V and 6 bases from J, with 15 bases between. This CDR3 is 16 amino acids long. The germline V gene encodes CDR1 SGDLS and CDR2 YYNGEE. The CDR3 DNA sequence: TGTGCCAGCAGCGTAGCGTCATTACAAGGTGCCGGGGAGCTGTTTTTT. Translated: CASSVASLQGAGELFF.

This chain uses TRBV19 with TRBJ1-1, with 11 bases lining up with TRBD1. The CDR3 spans 15 residues. The V segment lost 9 bases and the J segment 3 bases; nucleotides outside the gene matches: 9. Per the germline V gene, CDR1 is LNHDA and CDR2 is SQIVND (reference sequence). In DNA form, the CDR3 reads TGTGCCAGCCAGGACAGGGGGCTGAGGGACACTGAAGCTTTCTTT. Protein sequence: CASQDRGLRDTEAFF.

The V gene is TRBV5-1, the J gene TRBJ1-1, with D perhaps TRBD1 (5 bases). V was cut by 3 bases and J by 0 bases, with 12 bases left in between. CDR1 is SGHRS, CDR2 YFSETQ, per germline. The CDR3 is made up of 15 amino acids. This chain's CDR3 is CASSSAGMVNTEAFF. CDR3 sequence (DNA): TGCGCCAGCAGCTCGGCAGGGATGGTGAACACTGAAGCTTTCTTT.

The J gene is TRBJ1-1, the V gene TRBV18; D is unresolved. The V gene lost 3 bases and the J gene lost 0 bases, with 8 bases spanning the gap. The CDR3 has 14 residues. Germline CDR1 reads KGHSH; CDR2 reads LQKENI. CDR3 sequence (DNA): TGTGCCAGCTCACCTCTTTCGATGAACACTGAAGCTTTCTTT. It yields the protein CASSPLSMNTEAFF.

CDR3 region: CASSRTQTPNYGYTF. The CDR3 DNA is TGCGCCAGCAGCCGGACACAAACCCCTAACTATGGCTACACCTTC. V and J are TRBV10-2 and TRBJ1-2; maybe TRBD1 (5 bases). The germline V gene has CDR1 WSHSY and CDR2 SAAADI. The CDR3 is 15 amino acids. V lost 6 bases, J lost 0 bases, and 14 bases lay in between.

This chain joins TRBV6-1 and TRBJ2-1; D is tentatively TRBD1 or TRBD2 (6 bases each). V lost 8 bases, J lost 9 bases, and 20 bases lay in between. This CDR3 has 14 amino acids. Germline values: CDR1 MNHNS, CDR2 SASEGT. The CDR3 loop is CASLMTPGAVEQFF. In DNA, the CDR3 is TGTGCCAGCCTAATGACCCCGGGGGCTGTTGAGCAGTTCTTC.

Here the CDR3 reads CASSVGKDTQYF. The CDR3 DNA reads as TGTGCCAGCAGCGTGGGAAAAGATACGCAGTATTTT. V and J are TRBV7-2 and TRBJ2-3, with no clear D. This CDR3 comprises 12 residues. Per germline, CDR1 SGHTA and CDR2 FQGNSA. V lost 5 bases to trimming and J lost 5 bases, with 8 bases between them.

CDR3 sequence reads: CASSQGASGSTRETQYF. CDR3 DNA sequence: TGTGCCAGCAGCCAAGGGGCTAGCGGGAGTACTAGGGAGACCCAGTACTTC. This rearrangement joins TRBV4-2 to TRBJ2-5, with 10 bases lining up with TRBD2. The CDR3 spans 17 residues. V lost 1 base, J lost 5 bases, and 10 bases stayed unmatched. Germline V lookup: CDR1 LGHNA, CDR2 YNFKEQ.

This chain joins TRBV2 and TRBJ1-5, with no clear D. CDR3 length: 12 amino acids. Trimming cost V 2 bases and J 9 bases, with 8 bases left between them. Germline V gives CDR1 SNHLY, CDR2 FYNNEI. Here the CDR3 reads CASSEPGWPQHF. CDR3 nucleotide sequence: TGTGCCAGCAGTGAACCGGGATGGCCCCAGCATTTT.

V and J are TRBV6-1 and TRBJ1-3; D gene uncertain. The CDR3 spans 14 residues. In germline, CDR1 is MNHNS, CDR2 SASEGT. V lost 2 bases and J 2 bases, leaving 7 bases between the germline ends. The CDR3 sequence: CASSESHPGNTIYF. The CDR3 bases are TGTGCCAGCAGTGAAAGTCATCCTGGAAACACCATATATTTT.

The genes are TRBV18 and TRBJ1-5; no clear D. Trimming cost V 3 bases and J 3 bases, with 9 bases left between them. The germline V gene encodes CDR1 KGHSH and CDR2 LQKENI. The CDR3 has 14 amino acids. The chain's CDR3 is CASSPGQYNQPQHF. DNA of the CDR3: TGTGCCAGCTCACCTGGGCAGTACAATCAGCCCCAGCATTTT.

V gene TRBV11-2 combines with J gene TRBJ2-7; no reliable D call. Trimming stripped 0 bases from V and 0 bases from J, with 6 bases between. The length of the CDR3 is 14 residues. The germline gives CDR1 SGHAT, CDR2 FQNNGV. Here the CDR3 reads CASSLDTVSYEQYF. CDR3 DNA sequence: TGTGCCAGCAGCTTAGATACAGTCTCCTACGAGCAGTACTTC. Together with reference TRBV11-2 and TRBJ2-7, the CDR3 gives the full variable domain: EAGVAQSPRYKIIEKRQSVAFWCNPISGHATLYWYQQILGQGPKLLIQFQNNGVVDDSQLPKDRFSAERLKGVDSTLKIQPAKLEDSAVYLCASSLDTVSYEQYFGPGTRLTVT.

This chain joins TRBV6-6 and TRBJ1-2; D perhaps matches TRBD1 (6 bases). V lost 6 bases and J lost 8, with 16 bases in between. The germline V gene encodes CDR1 MNHNY and CDR2 SVGAGI (reference sequence). This CDR3 contains 13 residues. CDR3 protein: CASREDRRGGYTF. The DNA of the CDR3 is TGTGCCAGCAGAGAAGACAGGCGTGGGGGCTACACCTTC.

Concerning this clone itself: In the same sample, other DNA sequences code for this CDR3. The chain is built from TRBV5-6 and TRBJ1-2; 9 positions agree with TRBD1. This CDR3 comprises 13 residues. V gave up 4 bases and J gave up 5 bases; unmatched junction bases: 3. The germline V gene encodes CDR1 SGHDT and CDR2 YYEEEE. The CDR3 loop reads CASSPGQGYGYTF. The CDR3 bases are TGTGCCAGCAGCCCGGGACAGGGATATGGCTACACCTTC. Complete variable domain (other parts from reference TRBV5-6 and TRBJ1-2): DAGVTQSPTHLIKTRGQQVTLRCSPKSGHDTVSWYQQALGQGPQFIFQYYEEEERQRGNFPDRFSGHQFPNYSSELNVNALLLGDSALYLCASSPGQGYGYTFGSGTRLTVV.

This chain links TRBV9 with TRBJ2-7, with TRBD2 matching over 8 bases. Unmatched junction bases numbered 5, after V lost 0 bases and J lost 3 bases. Germline CDR1 reads SGDLS; CDR2 reads YYNGEE. The CDR3 extends over 15 amino acids. The CDR3 DNA sequence: TGTGCCAGCAGCGTAGAGGCGGGGGGTCACTACGAGCAGTACTTC. This translates into CASSVEAGGHYEQYF.

The CDR3 region has the DNA TGTGCCAGCAGTCATGGGGAGGGAGGTTACGAGCAGTACTTC. It translates to CASSHGEGGYEQYF. The V and J genes are TRBV6-5 and TRBJ2-7, with TRBD2 matching 7 bases. The germline CDR1 and CDR2 sequences are MNHEY and SVGAGI. Trimming removed 5 bases from V and 4 bases from J; junction bases left unmatched: 8. The CDR3 runs 14 residues.

V usage is TRBV7-9 and J usage is TRBJ1-1; 11 bases fit TRBD1. Germline-derived CDR1 and CDR2 are SEHNR and FQNEAQ (reference sequence). The CDR3 is 15 residues long. Trimming took 5 bases from V and 6 from J; bases not matched to a gene: 8. CDR3 bases: TGTGCCAGCAGCGAATCCCGGGACAGGGGGGCTGAAGCTTTCTTT. Translation gives CASSESRDRGAEAFF.